This record covers a single T cell receptor (beta chain). The source of the sample is a study of blood T cell repertoires in COVID-19. The wider study: The samples span acute and convalescent COVID-19 from the United States, Italy and Spain. The analysed material was cDNA or gDNA that came from T cells, B-cell-depleted T cells, or PBMCs.

Measured with immunoSEQ multiplex PCR; TCRdb has only the in-frame clones, and not every one. This table has about 69,000 clones, 90% appearing once. The sequencing sample was made of peripheral blood. The clonotype originates from a woman aged 18-30 years with acute or convalescent COVID-19.

The CDR3 loop reads CASRPASSFEQYF. The CDR3 bases are TGTGCCAGCCGCCCTGCTAGTAGCTTCGAGCAGTACTTC. The V gene is TRBV6-5, the J gene TRBJ2-7; D ambiguous. CDR1 and CDR2 (germline): MNHEY, SVGAGI. Trimming pared 8 bases from V and 6 bases from J, leaving 17 bases between. The CDR3 length is 13 residues.